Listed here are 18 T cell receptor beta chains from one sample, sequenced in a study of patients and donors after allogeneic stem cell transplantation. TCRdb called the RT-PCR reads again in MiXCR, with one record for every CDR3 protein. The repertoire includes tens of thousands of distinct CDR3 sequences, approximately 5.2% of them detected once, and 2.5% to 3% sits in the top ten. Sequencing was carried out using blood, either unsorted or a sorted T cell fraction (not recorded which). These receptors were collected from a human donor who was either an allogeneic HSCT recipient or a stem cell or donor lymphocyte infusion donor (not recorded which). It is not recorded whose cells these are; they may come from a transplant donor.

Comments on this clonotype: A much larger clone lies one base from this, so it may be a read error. This chain's CDR3 is CASSQDRGTRSDEQYF. The CDR3 DNA reads as TGTGCCAGCAGCCAAGATAGAGGGACACGGTCCGACGAGCAGTACTTC. The chain carries TRBV4-2 and TRBJ2-7; D might be TRBD1 (6 bases). CDR3 size: 16 residues. CDR1 and CDR2 from the germline V gene are LGHNA and YNFKEQ. Trimming removed 0 bases at V and 5 bases at J, with 17 bases between.

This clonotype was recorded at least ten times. CDR3 region: CASSLESTGAYRGADTQYF. As DNA, the CDR3 is TGTGCCAGCAGCTTAGAATCTACTGGGGCCTACCGGGGCGCAGATACGCAGTATTTT. V gene TRBV11-2 combines with J gene TRBJ2-3; D could derive from TRBD1 or TRBD2 (5 bases each). Trimming stripped 0 bases from V and 4 bases from J, with 23 bases between. The CDR3 covers 19 residues. Germline values: CDR1 SGHAT, CDR2 FQNNGV.

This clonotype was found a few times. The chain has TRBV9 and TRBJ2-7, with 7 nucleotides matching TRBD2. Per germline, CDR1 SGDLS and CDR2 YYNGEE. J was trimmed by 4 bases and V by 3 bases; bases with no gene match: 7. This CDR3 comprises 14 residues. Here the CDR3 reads CASSAEVAGYEQYF. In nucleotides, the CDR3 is TGTGCCAGCAGCGCGGAGGTAGCGGGTTACGAGCAGTACTTC.

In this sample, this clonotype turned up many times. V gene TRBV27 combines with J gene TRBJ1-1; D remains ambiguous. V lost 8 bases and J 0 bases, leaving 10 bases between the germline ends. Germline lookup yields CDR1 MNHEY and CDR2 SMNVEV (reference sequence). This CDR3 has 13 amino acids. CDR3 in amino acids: CASRPWVNTEAFF. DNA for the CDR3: TGTGCCAGCCGGCCTTGGGTGAACACTGAAGCTTTCTTT.

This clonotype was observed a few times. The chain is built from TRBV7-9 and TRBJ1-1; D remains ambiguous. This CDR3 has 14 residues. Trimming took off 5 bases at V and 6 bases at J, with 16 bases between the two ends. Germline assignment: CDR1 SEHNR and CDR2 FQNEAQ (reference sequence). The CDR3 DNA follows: TGTGCCAGCAGCCCCCGGGTGGGGTCGGCTGAAGCTTTCTTT. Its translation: CASSPRVGSAEAFF.

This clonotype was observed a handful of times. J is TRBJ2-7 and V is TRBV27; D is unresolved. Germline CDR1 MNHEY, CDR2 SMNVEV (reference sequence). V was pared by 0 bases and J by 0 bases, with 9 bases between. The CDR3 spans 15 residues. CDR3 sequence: CASSLSRFGSYEQYF. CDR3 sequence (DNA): TGTGCCAGCAGTTTATCGCGCTTTGGCTCCTACGAGCAGTACTTC.

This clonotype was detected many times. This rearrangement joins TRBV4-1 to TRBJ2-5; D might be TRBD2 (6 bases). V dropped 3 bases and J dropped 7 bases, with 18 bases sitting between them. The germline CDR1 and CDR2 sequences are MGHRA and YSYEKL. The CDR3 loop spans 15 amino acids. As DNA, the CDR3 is TGCGCCAGCAGCCAGGAAGCGGGTCCCGAGGGGACCCAGTACTTC. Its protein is CASSQEAGPEGTQYF.

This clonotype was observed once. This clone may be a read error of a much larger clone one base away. In nucleotides, the CDR3 is TGTGCCAGCTCATATACTAGCGGAGAGCAGTCCTTC. Protein product: CASSYTSGEQSF. The chain has TRBV18 and TRBJ2-1, with TRBD2 matching 8 bases. The CDR3 spans 12 residues. Per the germline V gene, CDR1 is KGHSH and CDR2 is LQKENI.

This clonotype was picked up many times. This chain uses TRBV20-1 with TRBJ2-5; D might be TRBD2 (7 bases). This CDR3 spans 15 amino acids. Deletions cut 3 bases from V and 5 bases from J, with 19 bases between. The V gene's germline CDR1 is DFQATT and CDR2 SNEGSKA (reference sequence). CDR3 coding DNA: TGCAGTGCTAGGTCTCGCGGGGGCACCCGGGAGACCCAGTACTTC. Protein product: CSARSRGGTRETQYF.

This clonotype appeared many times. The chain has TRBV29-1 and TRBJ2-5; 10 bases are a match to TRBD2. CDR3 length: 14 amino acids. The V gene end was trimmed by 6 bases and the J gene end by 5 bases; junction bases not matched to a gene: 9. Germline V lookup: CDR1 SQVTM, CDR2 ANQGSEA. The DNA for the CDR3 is TGCAGCGTCCAGGGGACTAGCGATACGGAGACCCAGTACTTC. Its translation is CSVQGTSDTETQYF.

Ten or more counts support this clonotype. The chain's CDR3 is CASSPSRDRGHTDTQYF. CDR3 nucleotides: TGCGCCAGCAGCCCCAGCCGGGACAGGGGGCACACAGATACGCAGTATTTT. The rearrangement links TRBV5-1 to TRBJ2-3; 12 bases fit TRBD1. The V segment lost 4 bases and the J segment 2 bases; nucleotides outside the gene matches: 8. There are 17 residues in the CDR3. Looked up from germline, CDR1 is SGHRS and CDR2 is YFSETQ.

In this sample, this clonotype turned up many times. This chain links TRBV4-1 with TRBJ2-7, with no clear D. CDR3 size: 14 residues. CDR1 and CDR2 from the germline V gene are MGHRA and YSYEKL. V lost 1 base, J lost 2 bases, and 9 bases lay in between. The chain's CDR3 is CASSQALVAYEQYF. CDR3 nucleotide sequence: TGCGCCAGCAGCCAAGCACTTGTAGCCTACGAGCAGTACTTC.

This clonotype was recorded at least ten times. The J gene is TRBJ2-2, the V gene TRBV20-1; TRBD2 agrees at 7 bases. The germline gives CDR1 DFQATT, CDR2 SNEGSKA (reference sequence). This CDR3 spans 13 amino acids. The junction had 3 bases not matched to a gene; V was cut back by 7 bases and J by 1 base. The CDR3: CSGAGLNTGELFF. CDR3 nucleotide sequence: TGCAGTGGAGCGGGGTTGAACACCGGGGAGCTGTTTTTT.

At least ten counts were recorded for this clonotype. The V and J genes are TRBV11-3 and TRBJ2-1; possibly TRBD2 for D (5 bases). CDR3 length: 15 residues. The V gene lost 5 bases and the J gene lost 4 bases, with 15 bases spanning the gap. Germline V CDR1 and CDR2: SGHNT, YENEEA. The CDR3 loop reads CASSKSGNSYNEQFF. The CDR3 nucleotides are TGTGCCAGCAGCAAGTCCGGGAACTCTTACAATGAGCAGTTCTTC.

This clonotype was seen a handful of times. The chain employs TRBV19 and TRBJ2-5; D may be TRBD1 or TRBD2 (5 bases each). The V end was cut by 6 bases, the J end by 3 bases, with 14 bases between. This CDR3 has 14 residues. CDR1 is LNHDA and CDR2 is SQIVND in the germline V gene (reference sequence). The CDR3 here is CASRSIGTKETQYF. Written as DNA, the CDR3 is TGTGCCAGTAGATCGATTGGGACCAAAGAGACCCAGTACTTC. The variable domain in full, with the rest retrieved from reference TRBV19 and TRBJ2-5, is DGGITQSPKYLFRKEGQNVTLSCEQNLNHDAMYWYRQDPGQGLRLIYYSQIVNDFQKGDIAEGYSVSREKKESFPLTVTSAQKNPTAFYLCASRSIGTKETQYFGPGTRLLVL.

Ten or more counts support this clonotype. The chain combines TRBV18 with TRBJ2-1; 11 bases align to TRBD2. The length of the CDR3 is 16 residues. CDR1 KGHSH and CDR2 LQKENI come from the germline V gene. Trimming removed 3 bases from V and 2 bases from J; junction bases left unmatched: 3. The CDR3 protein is CASSPGTSGTYNEQFF. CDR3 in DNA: TGTGCCAGCTCACCCGGGACTAGCGGAACCTACAATGAGCAGTTCTTC.

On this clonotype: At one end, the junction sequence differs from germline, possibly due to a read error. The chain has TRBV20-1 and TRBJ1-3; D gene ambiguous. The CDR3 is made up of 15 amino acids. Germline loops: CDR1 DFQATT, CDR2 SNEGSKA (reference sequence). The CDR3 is CSATRGRYSGNTIYF. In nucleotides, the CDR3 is TGCAGCGCTACCCGAGGACGGTACTCTGGAAACACCATATATTTT.

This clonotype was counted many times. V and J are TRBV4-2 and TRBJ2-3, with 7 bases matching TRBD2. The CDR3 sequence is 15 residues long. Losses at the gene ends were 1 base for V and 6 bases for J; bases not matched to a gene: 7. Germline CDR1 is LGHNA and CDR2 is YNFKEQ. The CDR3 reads CASSQVLVGGDTQYF. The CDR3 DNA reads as TGTGCCAGCAGCCAAGTGCTGGTGGGGGGGGATACGCAGTATTTT.